Following are 11 T cell receptor beta chains from one sample sequenced in a study of shared clonotypes between healthy human individuals. Produced via immunoSEQ multiplex PCR; TCRdb's table is partial and in-frame only. In the table there are millions of clones, about 95% of which are singletons. Positive CCR7 selection of CD45RO-negative cells yielded the naive CD8 cells, and terminally differentiated effector memory CD45RA+ cells were excluded. The sample was naive CD8+ T cells sorted from blood. Receptors were obtained from a young man in good health.

This chain links TRBV27 with TRBJ1-2, with 9 bases identical to TRBD1. Germline trimming cut 4 bases from V and 8 bases from J; bases unmatched to any gene: 8. This CDR3 region has 14 residues. Germline V gene data show CDR1 as MNHEY and CDR2 as SMNVEV (reference sequence). CDR3 residues: CASSSLQGAHGYTF. The CDR3 bases are TGTGCCAGCAGTTCCCTACAGGGGGCACACGGCTACACCTTC.

This chain connects TRBV25-1 to TRBJ2-2; tentatively, D is TRBD1 (5 bases). Between the trimmed V and J ends, which lost 4 bases and 4 bases, there was a span of 19 bases. Per the germline V gene, CDR1 is MGHDK and CDR2 is SYGVNS. The CDR3 sequence is 17 residues long. The CDR3 bases are TGTGCCAGCAGTGCCGAAGGACACCGAAGGAGCACCGGGGAGCTGTTTTTT. Translation: CASSAEGHRRSTGELFF.

The rearrangement uses TRBV23-1 and TRBJ1-3; 8 nucleotides agree with TRBD1. TRBV23-1 is an open reading frame whose function is uncertain. This CDR3 has 15 residues. With V trimmed by 8 bases and J by 5 bases, 11 bases remained unmatched. The CDR3 is CASGQTGGYRNTIYF. For the CDR3, the DNA is TGCGCCAGCGGGCAAACAGGGGGATATAGAAACACCATATATTTT.

A word on this clone: The sample contains more than one DNA sequence encoding this CDR3. J is TRBJ2-7 and V is TRBV28; maybe TRBD2 (6 bases). Per germline, CDR1 MDHEN and CDR2 SYDVKM. Trimming removed 3 bases from V and 1 base from J, with 10 bases in between. The CDR3 sequence is 14 residues long. This chain's CDR3 is CASSFVGGSYEQYF. The CDR3 DNA is TGTGCCAGCAGTTTTGTTGGGGGGTCCTACGAGCAGTACTTC. Full variable domain (rest looked up from reference TRBV28 and TRBJ2-7): DVKVTQSSRYLVKRTGEKVFLECVQDMDHENMFWYRQDPGLGLRLIYFSYDVKMKEKGDIPEGYSVSREKKERFSLILESASTNQTSMYLCASSFVGGSYEQYFGPGTRLTVT.

This clone was recorded a few times. The rearrangement links TRBV9 to TRBJ1-2, with a tentative D call TRBD1 (5 bases). V was clipped by 0 bases and J by 6 bases, with 21 bases between them. Germline V gene sequence: CDR1 SGDLS, CDR2 YYNGEE. The CDR3 is 17 residues long. As DNA, the CDR3 is TGTGCCAGCAGCGTAGTGGACACTGAGTTAGTTTTGCATGGCTACACCTTC. Its protein product is CASSVVDTELVLHGYTF.

The chain has TRBV19 and TRBJ2-7, with D maybe TRBD2 (5 bases). The V end lost 4 bases, the J end lost 3 bases, and 16 bases lay between the germline ends. From germline, CDR1 is LNHDA and CDR2 SQIVND (reference sequence). The CDR3 extends over 15 amino acids. The CDR3 sequence: CASSNNGDRGYEQYF. CDR3 nucleotide sequence: TGTGCCAGTAGTAACAACGGGGATAGAGGCTACGAGCAGTACTTC.

The chain carries TRBV12-5 and TRBJ2-3, with D uncertain. V was pared by 7 bases and J by 2 bases, with 10 bases between. Germline V gene lookup returns CDR1 LGHNT and CDR2 FRNRAP. The CDR3 sequence is 13 residues long. In DNA, the CDR3 is TGTGCTAGTGTCTTCACTAACACAGATACGCAGTATTTT. It yields the protein CASVFTNTDTQYF.

This sequence joins TRBV6-5 and TRBJ1-1, with TRBD1 as a possible D gene (6 bases). Germline V gene data show CDR1 as MNHEY and CDR2 as SVGAGI. Trimming left V 2 bases short and J 5 bases short, with 12 bases between. CDR3 length: 14 amino acids. CDR3: CASSYLGAETEAFF. The CDR3 nucleotides are TGTGCCAGCAGTTACCTGGGGGCAGAGACTGAAGCTTTCTTT.

As for this clone: This same CDR3 is encoded by further DNA sequences in the sample. The V call is TRBV2, the J call TRBJ1-4; D is perhaps TRBD1 (6 bases). V lost 3 bases to trimming and J lost 5 bases, with 10 bases between them. The CDR3 runs to 14 residues. CDR1 and CDR2 from the germline V gene are SNHLY and FYNNEI. In nucleotides, the CDR3 is TGTGCCAGCAGTGATGGGGGGGGCAATGAAAAACTGTTTTTT. This translates into CASSDGGGNEKLFF.

V is TRBV4-3 and J is TRBJ2-1, with D uncertain. The CDR3 runs to 15 residues. Trimming cost V 1 base and J 6 bases, with 13 bases left between them. The germline CDR1 and CDR2 sequences are LGHNA and YSLEER. The DNA of the CDR3 is TGCGCCAGCAGCCAAGCTTACCCACTGGGCAATGAGCAGTTCTTC. Its protein product is CASSQAYPLGNEQFF.

The CDR3 here is CASSLEGLLSADTEAFF. The CDR3 DNA follows: TGCGCCAGCAGCTTGGAGGGGCTACTTTCGGCAGACACTGAAGCTTTCTTT. This sequence joins TRBV5-1 and TRBJ1-1; a weak D match, TRBD1 (5 bases). V lost 0 bases to trimming and J lost 3 bases, with 18 bases between them. CDR1 SGHRS and CDR2 YFSETQ come from the germline V gene. The CDR3 has 17 amino acids.